These 2 T cell receptor beta chains share one sample of origin, sequenced in a study of vaccination and CD4 T cells after COVID-19. Treatment meaning: roughly 10-day PBMC culture with coronavirus spike peptide pools or control peptides (ViraFEST assay). Their specific antigens are unknown. With the Oncomine TCR Beta short-read assay, DNA from cultured CD4+ T cells was sequenced. TCRdb itself ran the PCR reads through MiXCR, one entry per CDR3 protein. Counted here are 10,000 to 13,000 distinct CDR3 sequences, 53% occurring once; the ten biggest clones make up 10% to 15%. The specimen was CD4+ T cells from blood, cultured in vitro. Receptors originate from a human donor who had recovered from COVID-19.

This clonotype has just one count. The chain recombines TRBV2 with TRBJ2-6; D unclear. Germline CDR1 SNHLY, CDR2 FYNNEI. This CDR3 contains 15 residues. V lost 7 bases and J lost 0, with 10 bases in between. The CDR3 nucleotides read TGTGCCAGCAAAGTTTATCTCTCTGGGGCCAACGTCCTGACTTTC. Amino acids: CASKVYLSGANVLTF.

This clonotype was counted a few times. This chain uses TRBV20-1 with TRBJ1-5; D may be TRBD1 (5 bases). Deletions cut 6 bases from V and 2 bases from J, with 17 bases between. This CDR3 has 15 amino acids. Germline lookup yields CDR1 DFQATT and CDR2 SNEGSKA (reference sequence). CDR3 sequence: CSATGRGVGNQPQHF. CDR3 nucleotide sequence: TGCAGTGCCACAGGACGAGGGGTCGGCAATCAGCCCCAGCATTTT.